This T cell receptor (beta chain) was sequenced during a study of blood T cell repertoires in COVID-19. Whole-study context: Sources were T cells, B-cell-depleted T cells, or PBMCs; the material itself was cDNA or gDNA.

Per germline, CDR1 MDHEN and CDR2 SYDVKM. The V end was cut by 4 bases, the J end by 1 base, with 8 bases between. The CDR3 is 14 amino acids. Sequenced by immunoSEQ multiplex PCR; TCRdb stores in-frame clones only, minus some. The sample has roughly 500,000 clones; more than 75% are singletons. Clinical histories supplied by participants themselves formed the basis of cohort assignment. Recovered participants had two consecutive negative NP/OP PCR tests, healthcare professional clearance, or symptom resolution. The chain combines TRBV28 with TRBJ1-5, with D unresolved. Sequenced: PBMCs or T cells enriched from blood (not recorded which). This sequence originates from a woman between 40 and 55 years old who had recovered from COVID-19. The CDR3 DNA is TGTGCCAGCAGTTCGGTTGTCAGCAATCAGCCCCAGCATTTT. Protein: CASSSVVSNQPQHF. The full variable domain, rest sourced from reference TRBV28 and TRBJ1-5, is DVKVTQSSRYLVKRTGEKVFLECVQDMDHENMFWYRQDPGLGLRLIYFSYDVKMKEKGDIPEGYSVSREKKERFSLILESASTNQTSMYLCASSSVVSNQPQHFGDGTRLSIL.